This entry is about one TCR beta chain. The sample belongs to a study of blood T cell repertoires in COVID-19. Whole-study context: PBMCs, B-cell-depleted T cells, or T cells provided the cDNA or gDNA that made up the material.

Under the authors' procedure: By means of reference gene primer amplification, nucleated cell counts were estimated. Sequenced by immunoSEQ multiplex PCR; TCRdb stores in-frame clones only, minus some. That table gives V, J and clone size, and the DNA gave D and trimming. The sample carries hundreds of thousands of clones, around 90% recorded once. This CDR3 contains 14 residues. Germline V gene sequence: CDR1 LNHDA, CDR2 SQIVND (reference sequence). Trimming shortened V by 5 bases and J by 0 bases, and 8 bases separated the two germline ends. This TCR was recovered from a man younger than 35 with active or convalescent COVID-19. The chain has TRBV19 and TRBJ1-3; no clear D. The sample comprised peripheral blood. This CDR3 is CASSQEGSGNTIYF. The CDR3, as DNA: TGTGCCAGTAGTCAGGAGGGCTCTGGAAACACCATATATTTT.